This T cell receptor beta chain was obtained from a study of T cell changes during pregnancy in multiple sclerosis. Profiling relied on immunoSEQ multiplex PCR, and the TCRdb table lists in-frame clones only, not all of them. The repertoire holds some 70,000 clones, with approximately 91% as singletons. Sequenced here: peripheral blood, sampled in the first trimester of pregnancy. The sequence was obtained from a female donor with multiple sclerosis, enrolled in a pregnancy study.

The CDR3 DNA sequence: TGTGCCAGCAGCGGCCCGGACAGGGTTTTCGATGGCTACACCTTC. As protein: CASSGPDRVFDGYTF. The rearrangement joins TRBV9 to TRBJ1-2; 8 bases fit TRBD1. V was clipped by 3 bases and J by 6 bases; unmatched bases: 10. Germline V CDR1 and CDR2: SGDLS, YYNGEE. This CDR3 is built from 15 residues.